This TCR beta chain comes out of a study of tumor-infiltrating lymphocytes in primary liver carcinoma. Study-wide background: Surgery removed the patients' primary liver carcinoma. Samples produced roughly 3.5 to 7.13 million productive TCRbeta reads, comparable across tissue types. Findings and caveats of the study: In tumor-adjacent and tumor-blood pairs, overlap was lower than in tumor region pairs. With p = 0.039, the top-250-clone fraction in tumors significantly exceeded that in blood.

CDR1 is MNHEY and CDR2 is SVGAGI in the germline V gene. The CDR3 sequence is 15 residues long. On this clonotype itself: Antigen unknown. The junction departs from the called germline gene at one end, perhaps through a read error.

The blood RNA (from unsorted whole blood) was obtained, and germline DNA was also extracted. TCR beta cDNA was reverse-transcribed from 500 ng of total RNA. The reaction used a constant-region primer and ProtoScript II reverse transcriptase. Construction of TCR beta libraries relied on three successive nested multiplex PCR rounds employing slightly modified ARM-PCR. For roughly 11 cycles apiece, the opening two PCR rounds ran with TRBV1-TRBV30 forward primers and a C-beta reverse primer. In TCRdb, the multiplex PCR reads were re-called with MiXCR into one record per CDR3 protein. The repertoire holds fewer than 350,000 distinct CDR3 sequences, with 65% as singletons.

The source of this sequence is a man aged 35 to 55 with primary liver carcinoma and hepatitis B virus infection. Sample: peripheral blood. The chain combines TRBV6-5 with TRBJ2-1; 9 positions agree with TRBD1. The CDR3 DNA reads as TGTGTCAACAGTTACCGTCCCGGGACAGGGTTGGAGCAGTTCTTT. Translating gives CVNSYRPGTGLEQFF.